Listed below are T cell receptor beta chains from one sample, sequenced in a study of early T cells in non-severe SARS-CoV-2 infection. TCRdb re-called the 5' RACE reads through MiXCR, storing one row per CDR3 protein. In the table there are roughly 47,000 distinct CDR3 sequences, around 6.9% of which are singletons. The sequences come from whole blood, collected at baseline. The receptors were sampled from an adult who was a healthcare worker with PCR-confirmed SARS-CoV-2 infection or an uninfected control (not recorded which). Both conserved end residues are part of each CDR3. A D gene is named only where the DNA matches it firmly. For some rows the clone size is stated as once, few or many, or as a class when expanded; others skip it.

d_call clone_size j_call v_call cdr3_nt cdr3_aa
- many TRBJ2-3 TRBV11-3 TGTGCCAGCAGCTTAGGTGGGGCATATACGCAGTATTTT CASSLGGAYTQYF
- many TRBJ2-1 TRBV20-1 TGCAGTGCCCCCGAGGAAACCGGGGGCTCCTACAATGAGCAGTTCTTC CSAPEETGGSYNEQFF
- many TRBJ1-1 TRBV10-1 TGCGCCCCCGAAGTCGTGGGGCGCTCGAACACTGAAGCTTTCTTT CAPEVVGRSNTEAFF
TRBD2 many TRBJ2-5 TRBV12-3/TRBV12-4 TGTGCCAGCAGTTTAAGACTAGCGGGGGTAGGGACCCAGTACTTC CASSLRLAGVGTQYF
- many TRBJ2-2 TRBV11-3 TGTGCCAGCTCAGGACGCACCGGGGAGCTGTTTTTT CASSGRTGELFF
- few TRBJ1-5 TRBV5-1 TGCGCCAGCAGCTTGGACGGGAGAGGCCAGCCCCAGCATTTT CASSLDGRGQPQHF
TRBD1 many TRBJ2-1 TRBV18 TGTGCCAGCTCACCACATCGGGACAGCTACAATGAGCAGTTCTTC CASSPHRDSYNEQFF
- - TRBJ1-1 TRBV19 TGTGCCAGTAGGGAGGGTTTAACTGAAGCTTTCTTT CASREGLTEAFF
TRBD2 few TRBJ2-5 TRBV5-8 TGTGCCAGCAGCTGGGTGTGGCGGGGGAAAGAGACCCAGTACTTC CASSWVWRGKETQYF
- many TRBJ1-5 TRBV12-3/TRBV12-4 TGTGCCAGCACCCTATCGGCCGCGACAGCGGGCAATCAGCCCCAGCATTTT CASTLSAATAGNQPQHF
- many TRBJ1-1 TRBV6-5 TGTGCCAGCAGTTACTCTGGAGCGAACACTGAAGCTTTCTTT CASSYSGANTEAFF
TRBD2 - TRBJ2-2 TRBV7-2 TGTGCCAGCAGCCTAAGCGGGACTAACACCGGGGAGCTGTTTTTT CASSLSGTNTGELFF
- few TRBJ2-7 TRBV13 TGTGCCAGCAGCTTACGCTCCTACGAGCAGTACTTC CASSLRSYEQYF
- few TRBJ1-1 TRBV7-2 TGTGCCAGCAGCTGGATAAAGAGGGACGGTGAAGCTTTCTTT CASSWIKRDGEAFF
- many TRBJ2-4 TRBV10-3 TGTGCCATCAGTCCGGAAGGGATGGCCAAAAACATTCAGTACTTC CAISPEGMAKNIQYF
- many TRBJ1-1 TRBV6-5 TGTGCCAGCAGTCCGGTGGGGAACACTGAAGCTTTCTTT CASSPVGNTEAFF